Below are 6 T cell receptor beta chains sequenced from a single sample in a study of blood T cells in healthy people across ages. Sample-barcoded 5' priming and a J-beta primer mix drove a second PCR of 7 to 11 cycles. TCRdb re-called the 5' RACE reads through MiXCR, storing one row per CDR3 protein. The table has approximately 1.5 million distinct CDR3 sequences, 42% seen once; the top ten hold over 3.5%. Sequencing used blood. All receptors derive from a woman aged 18-30 years in good health.

V is TRBV20-1 and J is TRBJ2-1; D tentatively fits TRBD1 or TRBD2 (5 bases each). There are 15 residues in the CDR3. The germline CDR1 and CDR2 sequences are DFQATT and SNEGSKA (reference sequence). V was shortened by 6 bases and J by 0 bases, with 15 bases between the two germline ends. The CDR3 DNA reads as TGCAGTGCCACAGTTGGGACCGACTCCTACAATGAGCAGTTCTTC. It yields the protein CSATVGTDSYNEQFF.

This clonotype was picked up a small number of times. The rearrangement links TRBV27 to TRBJ2-1; possible D gene TRBD2, 5 bases. Germline lookup yields CDR1 MNHEY and CDR2 SMNVEV (reference sequence). The V end was cut by 5 bases, the J end by 3 bases, with 11 bases between. This CDR3 is 14 amino acids long. The DNA of the CDR3 is TGTGCCAGCAGTCCCCCAGACTACTACAATGAGCAGTTCTTC. It codes for CASSPPDYYNEQFF.

This clonotype was observed a handful of times. The rearrangement joins TRBV20-1 to TRBJ2-5, with D uncertain. Trimming removed 5 bases at V and 5 bases at J, with 12 bases between. Germline V gene data show CDR1 as DFQATT and CDR2 as SNEGSKA (reference sequence). The length of the CDR3 is 12 residues. The DNA for the CDR3 is TGCAGTGCTCCAGGACGGTCCGAGACCCAGTACTTC. Its protein is CSAPGRSETQYF.

This clonotype was recorded at least ten times. This chain uses TRBV10-3 with TRBJ2-3, with 7 positions matching TRBD2. Looked up from germline, CDR1 is ENHRY and CDR2 is SYGVKD. CDR3 length equals 14 residues. Germline trimming cut 8 bases from V and 2 bases from J; bases unmatched to any gene: 7. The DNA of the CDR3 is TGTGCCATCGGGAGGGGCACTCACACAGATACGCAGTATTTT. Translation: CAIGRGTHTDTQYF.

This clonotype was observed a few times. The rearrangement joins TRBV6-5 to TRBJ2-1; 8 bases fit TRBD2. Losses at the gene ends were 6 bases for V and 5 bases for J; bases not matched to a gene: 12. The CDR3 sequence is 16 residues long. In germline, CDR1 is MNHEY, CDR2 SVGAGI. The CDR3: CASRLTSGRADNEQFF. The CDR3 nucleotides read TGTGCCAGCAGATTAACTAGCGGTCGAGCGGACAATGAGCAGTTCTTC.

In its sample, this clonotype was seen a few times. The chain joins TRBV4-3 to TRBJ2-7, with D uncertain. Germline assignment: CDR1 LGHNA and CDR2 YSLEER. This CDR3 has 13 residues. Trimming removed 4 bases at V and 6 bases at J, with 13 bases between. CDR3 bases: TGCGCCAGCAGCCGAGTCTACCGCTCCGAGCAGTACTTC. As protein: CASSRVYRSEQYF.